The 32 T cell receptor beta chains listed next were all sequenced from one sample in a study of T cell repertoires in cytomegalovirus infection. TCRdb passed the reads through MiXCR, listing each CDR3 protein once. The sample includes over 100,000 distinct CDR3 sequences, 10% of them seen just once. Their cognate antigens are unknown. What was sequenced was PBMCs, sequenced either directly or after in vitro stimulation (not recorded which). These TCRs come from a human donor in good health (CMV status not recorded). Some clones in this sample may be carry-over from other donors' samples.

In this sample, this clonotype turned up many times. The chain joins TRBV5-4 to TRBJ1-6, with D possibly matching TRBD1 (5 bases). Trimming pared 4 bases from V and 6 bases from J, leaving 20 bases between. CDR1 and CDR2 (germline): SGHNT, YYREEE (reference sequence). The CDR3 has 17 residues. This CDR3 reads CASSGWSEKGRNSPLHF. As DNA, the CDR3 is TGTGCCAGCAGCGGGTGGTCGGAGAAGGGACGTAATTCACCCCTCCACTTT.

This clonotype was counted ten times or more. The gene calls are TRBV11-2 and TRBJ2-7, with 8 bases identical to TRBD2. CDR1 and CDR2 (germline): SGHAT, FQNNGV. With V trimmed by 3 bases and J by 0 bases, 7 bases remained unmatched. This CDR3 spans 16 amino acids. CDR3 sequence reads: CASSFGLAGLSYEQYF. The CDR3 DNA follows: TGTGCCAGCAGCTTTGGTTTAGCGGGACTCTCCTACGAGCAGTACTTC.

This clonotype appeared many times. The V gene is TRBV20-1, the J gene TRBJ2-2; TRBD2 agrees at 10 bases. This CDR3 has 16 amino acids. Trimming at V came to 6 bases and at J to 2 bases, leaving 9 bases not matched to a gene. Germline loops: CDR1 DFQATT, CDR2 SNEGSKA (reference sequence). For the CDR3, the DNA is TGCAGTGCCAGTCGCTTAGCGGGGGGTAACACCGGGGAGCTGTTTTTT. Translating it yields CSASRLAGGNTGELFF.

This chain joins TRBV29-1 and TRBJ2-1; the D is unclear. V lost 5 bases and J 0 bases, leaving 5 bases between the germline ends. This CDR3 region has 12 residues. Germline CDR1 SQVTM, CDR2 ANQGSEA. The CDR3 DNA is TGCAGCGTTTCTCCCTCCTACAATGAGCAGTTCTTC. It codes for CSVSPSYNEQFF.

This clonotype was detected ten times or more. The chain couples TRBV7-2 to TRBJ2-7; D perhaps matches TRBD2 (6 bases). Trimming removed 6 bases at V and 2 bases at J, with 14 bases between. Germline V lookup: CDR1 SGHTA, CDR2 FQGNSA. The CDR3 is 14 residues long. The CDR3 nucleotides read TGTGCCAGCAGTATCGGCGGGACTGCCTACGAGCAGTACTTC. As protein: CASSIGGTAYEQYF.

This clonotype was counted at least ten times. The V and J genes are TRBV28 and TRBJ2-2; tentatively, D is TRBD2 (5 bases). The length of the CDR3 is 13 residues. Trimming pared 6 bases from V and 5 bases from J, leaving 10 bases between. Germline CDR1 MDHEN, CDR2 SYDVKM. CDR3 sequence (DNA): TGTGCCAGCAGCCCCCCGGGGACCGGGGAGCTGTTTTTT. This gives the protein CASSPPGTGELFF.

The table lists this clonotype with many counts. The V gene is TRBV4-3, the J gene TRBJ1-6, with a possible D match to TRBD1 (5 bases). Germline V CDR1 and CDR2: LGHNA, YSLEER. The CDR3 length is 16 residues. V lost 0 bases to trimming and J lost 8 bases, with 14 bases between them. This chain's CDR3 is CASSQDVGAGYSPLHF. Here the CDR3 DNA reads TGCGCCAGCAGCCAAGACGTCGGGGCCGGTTATTCACCCCTCCACTTT.

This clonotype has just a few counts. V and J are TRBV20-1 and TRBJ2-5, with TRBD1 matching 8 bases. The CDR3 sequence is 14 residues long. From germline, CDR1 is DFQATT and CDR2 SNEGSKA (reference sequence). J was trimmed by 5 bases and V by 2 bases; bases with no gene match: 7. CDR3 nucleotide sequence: TGCAGTGCTAGATTCCAGGGGGCCGGGGAGACCCAGTACTTC. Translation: CSARFQGAGETQYF.

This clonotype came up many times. Here the CDR3 DNA reads TGTGCCATCTCATGGGGGGGGAGCTCCTACGAGCAGTACTTC. It specifies CAISWGGSSYEQYF. This chain joins TRBV7-8 and TRBJ2-7, with 7 nucleotides matching TRBD2. This CDR3 region has 14 residues. Unmatched junction bases numbered 9, after V lost 10 bases and J lost 0 bases. The germline gives CDR1 SGHVS, CDR2 FQNEAQ.

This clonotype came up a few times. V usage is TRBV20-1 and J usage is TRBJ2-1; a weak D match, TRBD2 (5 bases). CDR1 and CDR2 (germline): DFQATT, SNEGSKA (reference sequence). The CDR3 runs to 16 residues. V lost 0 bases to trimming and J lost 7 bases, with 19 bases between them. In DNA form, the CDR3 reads TGCAGTGCTAGAGATTTCCCTTCCCCGGGGAGTAATGAGCAGTTCTTC. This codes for CSARDFPSPGSNEQFF.

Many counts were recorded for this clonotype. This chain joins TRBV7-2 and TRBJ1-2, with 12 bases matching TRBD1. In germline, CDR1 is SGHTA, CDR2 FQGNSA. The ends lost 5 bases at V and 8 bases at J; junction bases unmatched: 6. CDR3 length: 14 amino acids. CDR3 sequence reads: CASSPGQGARGYTF. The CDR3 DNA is TGTGCCAGCAGCCCGGGACAGGGGGCGCGGGGCTACACCTTC. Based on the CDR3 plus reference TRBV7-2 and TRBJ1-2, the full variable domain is GAGVSQSPSNKVTEKGKDVELRCDPISGHTALYWYRQSLGQGLEFLIYFQGNSAPDKSGLPSDRFSAERTGGSVSTLTIQRTQQEDSAVYLCASSPGQGARGYTFGSGTRLTVV.

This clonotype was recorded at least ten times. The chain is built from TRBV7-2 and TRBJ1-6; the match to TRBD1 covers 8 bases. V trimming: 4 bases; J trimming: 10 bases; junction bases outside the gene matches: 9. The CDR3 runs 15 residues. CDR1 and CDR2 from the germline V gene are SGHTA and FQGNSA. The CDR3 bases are TGTGCCAGCAGCTATACAGGGGGAATAGGATCACCCCTCCACTTT. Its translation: CASSYTGGIGSPLHF.

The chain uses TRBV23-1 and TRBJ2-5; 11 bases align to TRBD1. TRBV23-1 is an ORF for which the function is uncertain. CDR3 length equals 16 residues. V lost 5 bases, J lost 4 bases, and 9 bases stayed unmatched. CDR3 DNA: TGCGCCAGCAGTGCCCCGGGACAGGGGGTTTCAGAGACCCAGTACTTC. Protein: CASSAPGQGVSETQYF.

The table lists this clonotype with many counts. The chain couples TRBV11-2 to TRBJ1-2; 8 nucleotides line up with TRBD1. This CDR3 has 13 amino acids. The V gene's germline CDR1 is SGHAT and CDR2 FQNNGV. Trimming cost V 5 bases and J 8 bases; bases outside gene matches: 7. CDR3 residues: CASSTRTGKGYTF. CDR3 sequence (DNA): TGTGCCAGCAGCACCCGGACAGGGAAAGGCTACACCTTC.

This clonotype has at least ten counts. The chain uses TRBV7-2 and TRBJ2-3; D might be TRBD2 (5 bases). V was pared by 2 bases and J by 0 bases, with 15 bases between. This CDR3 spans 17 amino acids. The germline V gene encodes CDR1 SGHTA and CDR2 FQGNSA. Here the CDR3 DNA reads TGTGCCAGCAGCTTAACGACTACCCTAAAGAGCACAGATACGCAGTATTTT. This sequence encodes CASSLTTTLKSTDTQYF.

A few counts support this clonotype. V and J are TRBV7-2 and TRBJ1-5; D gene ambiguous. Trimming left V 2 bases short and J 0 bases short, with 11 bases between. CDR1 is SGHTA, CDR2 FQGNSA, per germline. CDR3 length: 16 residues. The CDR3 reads CASSLLAVHSNQPQHF. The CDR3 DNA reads TGTGCCAGCAGCTTATTGGCAGTTCATAGCAATCAGCCCCAGCATTTT.

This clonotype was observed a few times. CDR3 DNA sequence: TGTGCCAGCTCTGACACGTCCACAGATACGCAGTATTTT. Encoded protein: CASSDTSTDTQYF. The genes are TRBV19 and TRBJ2-3; D is unclear. This CDR3 has 13 amino acids. V was cut by 9 bases and J by 2 bases, with 12 bases left in between. Germline CDR1 and CDR2: LNHDA and SQIVND (reference sequence).

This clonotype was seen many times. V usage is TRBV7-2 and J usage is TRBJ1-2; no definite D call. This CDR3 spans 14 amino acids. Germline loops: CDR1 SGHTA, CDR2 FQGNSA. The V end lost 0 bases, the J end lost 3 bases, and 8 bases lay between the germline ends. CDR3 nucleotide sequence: TGTGCCAGCAGCTTAGCAAGACCGTACTATGGCTACACCTTC. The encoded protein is CASSLARPYYGYTF.

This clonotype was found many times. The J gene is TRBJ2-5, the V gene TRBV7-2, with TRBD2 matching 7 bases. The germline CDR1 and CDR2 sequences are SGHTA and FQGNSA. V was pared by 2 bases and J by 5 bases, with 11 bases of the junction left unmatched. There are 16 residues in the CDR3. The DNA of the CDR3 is TGTGCCAGCAGCTTATCTATCGGGAGGTTCGGGGAGACCCAGTACTTC. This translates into CASSLSIGRFGETQYF.

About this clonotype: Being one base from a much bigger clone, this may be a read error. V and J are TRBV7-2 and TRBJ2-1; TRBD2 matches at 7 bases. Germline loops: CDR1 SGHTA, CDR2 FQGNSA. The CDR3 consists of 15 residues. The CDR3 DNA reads TGTGCCAGCAGCTTAGGCGGGAGCGTTTACAATGAGCGGTTCTTC. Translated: CASSLGGSVYNERFF.

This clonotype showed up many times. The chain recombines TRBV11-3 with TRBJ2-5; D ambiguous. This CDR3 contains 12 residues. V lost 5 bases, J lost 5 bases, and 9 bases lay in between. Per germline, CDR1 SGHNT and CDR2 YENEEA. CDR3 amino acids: CASSRVQETQYF. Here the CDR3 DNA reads TGTGCCAGCAGCCGGGTTCAGGAGACCCAGTACTTC. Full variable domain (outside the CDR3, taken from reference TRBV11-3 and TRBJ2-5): EAGVVQSPRYKIIEKKQPVAFWCNPISGHNTLYWYLQNLGQGPELLIRYENEEAVDDSQLPKDRFSAERLKGVDSTLKIQPAELGDSAVYLCASSRVQETQYFGPGTRLLVL.

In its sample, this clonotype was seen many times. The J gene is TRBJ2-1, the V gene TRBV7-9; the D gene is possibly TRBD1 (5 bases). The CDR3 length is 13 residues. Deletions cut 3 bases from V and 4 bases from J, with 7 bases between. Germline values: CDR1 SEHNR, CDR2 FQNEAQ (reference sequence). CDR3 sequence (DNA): TGTGCCAGCAGCTTTTCAGGGTACAATGAGCAGTTCTTC. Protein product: CASSFSGYNEQFF.

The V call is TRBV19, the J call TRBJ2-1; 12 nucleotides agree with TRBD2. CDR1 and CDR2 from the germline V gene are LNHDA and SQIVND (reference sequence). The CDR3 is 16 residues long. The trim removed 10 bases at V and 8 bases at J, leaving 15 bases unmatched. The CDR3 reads CATLRLAGEGLYEQFF. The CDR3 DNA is TGTGCCACCCTTAGACTAGCGGGAGAAGGGTTGTATGAGCAGTTCTTC.

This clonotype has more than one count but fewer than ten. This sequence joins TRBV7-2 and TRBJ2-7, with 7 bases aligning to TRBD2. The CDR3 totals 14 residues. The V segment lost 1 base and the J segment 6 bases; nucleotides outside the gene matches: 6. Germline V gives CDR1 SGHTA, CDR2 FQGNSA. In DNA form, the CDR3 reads TGTGCCAGCAGCTTAGTAGGCGGGGGTCGCGAGCAGTACGTC. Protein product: CASSLVGGGREQYV.

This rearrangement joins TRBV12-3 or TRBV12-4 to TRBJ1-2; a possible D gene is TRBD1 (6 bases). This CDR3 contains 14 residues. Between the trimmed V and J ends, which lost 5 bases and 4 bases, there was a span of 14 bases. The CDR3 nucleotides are TGTGCCAGCAGTGGGGGGCAGGGGTCCTATGGCTACACCTTC. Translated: CASSGGQGSYGYTF.

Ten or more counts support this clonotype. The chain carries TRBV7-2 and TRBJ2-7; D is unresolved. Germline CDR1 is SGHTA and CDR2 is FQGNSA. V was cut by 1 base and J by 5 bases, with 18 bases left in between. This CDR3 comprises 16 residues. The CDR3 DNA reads TGTGCCAGCAGCTTAGATTCTCCCTCGAGTCGGGACGAGCAGTACTTC. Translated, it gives CASSLDSPSSRDEQYF.

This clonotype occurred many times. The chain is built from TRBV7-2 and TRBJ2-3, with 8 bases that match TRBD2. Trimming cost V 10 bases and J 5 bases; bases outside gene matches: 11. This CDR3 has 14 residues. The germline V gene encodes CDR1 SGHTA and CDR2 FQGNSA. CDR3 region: CATKLAASRDTQYF. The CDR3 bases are TGTGCCACCAAACTAGCGGCATCAAGAGATACGCAGTATTTT.

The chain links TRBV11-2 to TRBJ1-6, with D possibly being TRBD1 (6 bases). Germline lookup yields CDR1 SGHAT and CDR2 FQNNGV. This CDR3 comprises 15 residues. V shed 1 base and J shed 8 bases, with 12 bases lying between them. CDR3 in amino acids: CASSLVGAQDSPLHF. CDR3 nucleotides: TGTGCCAGCAGCTTAGTGGGGGCACAGGATTCACCCCTCCACTTT.

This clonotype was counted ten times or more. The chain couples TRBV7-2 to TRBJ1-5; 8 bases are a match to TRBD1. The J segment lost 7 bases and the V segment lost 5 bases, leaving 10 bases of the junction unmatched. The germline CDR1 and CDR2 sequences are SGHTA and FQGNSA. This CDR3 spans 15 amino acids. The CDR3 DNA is TGTGCCAGCAGCGCGGCAGGGGGCGCGCGGCAGCCCCAGCATTTT. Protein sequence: CASSAAGGARQPQHF.

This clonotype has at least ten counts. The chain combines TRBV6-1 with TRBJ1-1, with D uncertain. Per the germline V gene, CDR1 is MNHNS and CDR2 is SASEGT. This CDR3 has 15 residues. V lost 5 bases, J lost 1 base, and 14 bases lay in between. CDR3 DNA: TGTGCCAGCAGTACCCAATGGCGGACGAACACTGAAGCTTTCTTT. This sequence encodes CASSTQWRTNTEAFF.

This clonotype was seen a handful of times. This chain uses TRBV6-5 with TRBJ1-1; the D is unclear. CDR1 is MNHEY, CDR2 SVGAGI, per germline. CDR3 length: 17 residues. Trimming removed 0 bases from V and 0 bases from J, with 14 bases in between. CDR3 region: CASSYSRAGVMNTEAFF. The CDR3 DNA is TGTGCCAGCAGTTACTCGAGGGCAGGAGTTATGAACACTGAAGCTTTCTTT.

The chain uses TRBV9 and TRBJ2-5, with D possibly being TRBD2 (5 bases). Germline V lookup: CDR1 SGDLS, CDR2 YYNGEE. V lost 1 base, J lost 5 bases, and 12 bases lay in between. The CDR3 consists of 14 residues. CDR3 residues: CASSVSGNVETQYF. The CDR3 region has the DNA TGTGCCAGCAGCGTATCCGGGAATGTCGAGACCCAGTACTTC.